Presented here are 14 T cell receptor beta chains from one specimen sequenced in a study of cytomegalovirus exposure and HLA in healthy donors. The primer mix had 60 Vbeta and 13 Jbeta primers. The table came from immunoSEQ multiplex PCR; TCRdb's copy has only in-frame clones and leaves some out. This table has approximately 120,000 clones, over 70% appearing once. Material for sequencing was PBMCs. All receptors derive from a woman aged 50 to 65 in good health and CMV-seropositive.

V is TRBV5-4 and J is TRBJ2-3; 12 positions match TRBD2. Germline CDR1 SGHNT, CDR2 YYREEE (reference sequence). This CDR3 region has 15 residues. The J segment lost 6 bases and the V segment lost 3 bases, leaving 5 bases of the junction unmatched. Here the CDR3 reads CASSSLAGGSDTQYF. The CDR3 coding sequence is TGTGCCAGCAGCTCACTAGCGGGAGGAAGTGATACGCAGTATTTT.

This clone was recorded only once. This rearrangement joins TRBV12-5 to TRBJ1-1; 8 bases match TRBD1. Germline values: CDR1 LGHNT, CDR2 FRNRAP. The J segment lost 6 bases and the V segment lost 5 bases, leaving 5 bases of the junction unmatched. The CDR3 extends over 13 amino acids. Written as DNA, the CDR3 is TGTGCTAGTGGTCCGGACAGGGCTTCTGAAGCTTTCTTT. As protein: CASGPDRASEAFF.

The J gene is TRBJ2-7, the V gene TRBV7-7; 8 bases align to TRBD1. The CDR3 has 12 amino acids. In germline, CDR1 is SSHAT, CDR2 FNYEAQ (reference sequence). The CDR3 reads CASRQGPNEQYF. CDR3 coding DNA: TGTGCTAGCCGACAGGGGCCAAACGAGCAGTACTTC.

CDR3: CASSFGQGKGYTF. The CDR3, as DNA: TGTGCCAGCAGCTTTGGACAGGGTAAAGGCTACACCTTC. V usage is TRBV7-2 and J usage is TRBJ1-2; 8 nucleotides agree with TRBD1. J lost 8 bases, V lost 3 bases, and 5 bases had no gene match. This CDR3 spans 13 amino acids. Germline lookup yields CDR1 SGHTA and CDR2 FQGNSA.

The rearrangement uses TRBV7-3 and TRBJ2-1; 10 bases agree with TRBD1. The V gene's germline CDR1 is SGHTA and CDR2 FQGTGA. The length of the CDR3 is 14 residues. J gave up 4 bases and V 5 bases, and 2 bases lay outside the gene matches. In DNA, the CDR3 is TGTGCCAGCAGCCGACAGGGGGCGTACAATGAGCAGTTCTTC. It yields the protein CASSRQGAYNEQFF.

This chain uses TRBV7-9 with TRBJ2-2; 11 bases map to TRBD2. The germline gives CDR1 SEHNR, CDR2 FQNEAQ (reference sequence). V trimming: 6 bases; J trimming: 1 base; junction bases outside the gene matches: 7. This CDR3 is 17 amino acids long. CDR3 sequence (DNA): TGTGCCAGCAGTAGACTAGCGGGGAGTCAGAACACCGGGGAGCTGTTTTTT. The encoded protein is CASSRLAGSQNTGELFF.

The chain couples TRBV6-5 to TRBJ2-7; 8 bases map to TRBD1. The CDR3 spans 14 residues. Trimming took 1 base from V and 7 from J; bases not matched to a gene: 6. Germline-derived CDR1 and CDR2 are MNHEY and SVGAGI. The CDR3 region is CASSYLQGAKEQYF. In DNA, the CDR3 is TGTGCCAGCAGTTACTTGCAGGGGGCAAAAGAGCAGTACTTC.

The rearrangement uses TRBV4-2 and TRBJ2-2; 10 bases agree with TRBD2. V lost 0 bases to trimming and J lost 0 bases; unmatched junction nucleotides: 1. This CDR3 spans 17 amino acids. Per the germline V gene, CDR1 is LGHNA and CDR2 is YNFKEQ. CDR3 loop: CASSQDLAGANTGELFF. The CDR3 coding sequence is TGTGCCAGCAGCCAAGATCTAGCGGGGGCGAACACCGGGGAGCTGTTTTTT.

CDR3 protein: CASIEGRGTGELFF. CDR3 bases: TGTGCCAGCATCGAGGGTCGGGGCACCGGGGAGCTGTTTTTT. The rearrangement links TRBV2 to TRBJ2-2, with D tentatively TRBD2 (5 bases). CDR3 length equals 14 residues. Germline V CDR1 and CDR2: SNHLY, FYNNEI. The V gene lost 7 bases and the J gene lost 4 bases, with 13 bases spanning the gap.

The V call is TRBV18, the J call TRBJ1-1; D may be TRBD1 (5 bases). V lost 2 bases and J lost 3, with 19 bases in between. This CDR3 has 17 residues. Per germline, CDR1 KGHSH and CDR2 LQKENI. The CDR3 region has the DNA TGTGCCAGCTCACCAAGTTCTATGACAGCGTTTTACACTGAAGCTTTCTTT. Translating gives CASSPSSMTAFYTEAFF.

The V call is TRBV19, the J call TRBJ1-2, with TRBD1 as a possible D gene (6 bases). In germline, CDR1 is LNHDA, CDR2 SQIVND (reference sequence). V shed 8 bases and J shed 3 bases, with 13 bases lying between them. The CDR3 contains 13 residues. The chain's CDR3 is CASGGWADYGYTF. The CDR3 nucleotides read TGTGCCAGTGGGGGCTGGGCGGACTATGGCTACACCTTC.

This clone was detected only a few times. J is TRBJ2-5 and V is TRBV5-1, with D maybe TRBD2 (5 bases). The CDR3 is 16 amino acids. V was trimmed by 2 bases and J by 2 bases, leaving 16 bases between them. Germline CDR1 reads SGHRS; CDR2 reads YFSETQ. The CDR3 region is CASSLRAATGQETQYF. The CDR3 DNA follows: TGCGCCAGCAGCTTAAGGGCGGCGACGGGACAAGAGACCCAGTACTTC.

This clone was counted a single time. The chain couples TRBV29-1 to TRBJ2-3; possibly TRBD2 for D (5 bases). Trimming took off 7 bases at V and 4 bases at J, with 12 bases between the two ends. Germline V gene lookup returns CDR1 SQVTM and CDR2 ANQGSEA. The CDR3 spans 12 residues. The DNA for the CDR3 is TGCAGCGCTAAACTAGTAGCAGATACGCAGTATTTT. Its translation: CSAKLVADTQYF.

This clone was counted many times. The genes are TRBV7-2 and TRBJ2-7; D is unclear. V was trimmed by 2 bases and J by 3 bases, leaving 11 bases between them. This CDR3 has 14 amino acids. Germline V gene sequence: CDR1 SGHTA, CDR2 FQGNSA. CDR3 loop: CASSLNAPGYEQYF. Written as DNA, the CDR3 is TGTGCCAGCAGCTTAAACGCTCCCGGCTACGAGCAGTACTTC.